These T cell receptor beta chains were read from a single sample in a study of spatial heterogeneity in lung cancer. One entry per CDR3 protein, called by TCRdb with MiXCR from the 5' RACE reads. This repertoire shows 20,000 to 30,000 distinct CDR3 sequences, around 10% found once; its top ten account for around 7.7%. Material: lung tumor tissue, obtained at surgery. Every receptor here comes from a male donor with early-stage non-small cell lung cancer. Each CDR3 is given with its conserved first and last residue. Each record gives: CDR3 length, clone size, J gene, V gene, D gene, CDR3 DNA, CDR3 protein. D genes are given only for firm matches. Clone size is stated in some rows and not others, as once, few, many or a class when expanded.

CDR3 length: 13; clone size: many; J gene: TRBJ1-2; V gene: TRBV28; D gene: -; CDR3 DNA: TGTGCCAGCAGCCGCGCGGGCAACTATGGCTACACCTTC; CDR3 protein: CASSRAGNYGYTF
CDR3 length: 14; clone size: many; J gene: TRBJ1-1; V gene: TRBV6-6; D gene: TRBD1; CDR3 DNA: TGTGCCGGGTCCAGAACAGGGGGCGGGGGTGAAGCTTTCTTT; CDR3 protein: CAGSRTGGGGEAFF
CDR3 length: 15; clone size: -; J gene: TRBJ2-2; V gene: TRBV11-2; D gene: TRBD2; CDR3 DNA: TGTGCCAGCAGCGGACTAGCGGGGAACACCGGGGAGCTGTTTTTT; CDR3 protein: CASSGLAGNTGELFF
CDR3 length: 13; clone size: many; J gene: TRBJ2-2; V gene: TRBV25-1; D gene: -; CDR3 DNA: TGTGCGAGCACGGAGGGAGACACCGGGGAGCTGTTTTTT; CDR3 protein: CASTEGDTGELFF
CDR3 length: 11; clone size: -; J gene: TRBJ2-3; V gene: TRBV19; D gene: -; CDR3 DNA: TGTGCCAGTAGTATAGGTGATACGCAGTATTTT; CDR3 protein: CASSIGDTQYF
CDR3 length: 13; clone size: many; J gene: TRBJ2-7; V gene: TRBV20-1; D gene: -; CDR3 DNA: TGCAGTGCTAGAGATCTGCAGGGATACGAGCAGTACTTC; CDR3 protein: CSARDLQGYEQYF
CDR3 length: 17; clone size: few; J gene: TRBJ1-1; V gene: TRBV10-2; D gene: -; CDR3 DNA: TGCGCCAGACTCTTACAGATCCCAAAAGGGCCGAACACTGAAGCTTTCTTT; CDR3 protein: CARLLQIPKGPNTEAFF
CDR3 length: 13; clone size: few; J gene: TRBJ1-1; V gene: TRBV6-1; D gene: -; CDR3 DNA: TGTGCCAGCAGTGAAAGAATCGACACTGAAGCTTTCTTT; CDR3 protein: CASSERIDTEAFF
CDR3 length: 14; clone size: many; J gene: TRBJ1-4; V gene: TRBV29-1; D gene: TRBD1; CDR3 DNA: TGCAGCTTTCTCGGGGACAGCAATAATGAAAAACTGTTTTTT; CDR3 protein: CSFLGDSNNEKLFF
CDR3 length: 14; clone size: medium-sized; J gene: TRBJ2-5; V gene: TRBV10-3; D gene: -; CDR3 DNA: TGTGCCATCAGCACCTACCTCAGTCAAGAGACCCAGTACTTC; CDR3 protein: CAISTYLSQETQYF
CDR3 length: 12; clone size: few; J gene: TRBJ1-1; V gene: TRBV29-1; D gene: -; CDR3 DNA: TGCAGCGTCGTGAGGGAGAACACTGAAGCTTTCTTT; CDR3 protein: CSVVRENTEAFF
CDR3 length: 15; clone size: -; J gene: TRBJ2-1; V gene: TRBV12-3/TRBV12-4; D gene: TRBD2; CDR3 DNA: TGTGCCAGCAGGCGAGGGACTAGCGATTACAATGAGCAGTTCTTC; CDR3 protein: CASRRGTSDYNEQFF
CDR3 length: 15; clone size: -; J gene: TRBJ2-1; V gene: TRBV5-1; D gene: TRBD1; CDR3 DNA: TGCGCCAGCAGCTTGGCGGGACAGGCCTACAATGAGCAGTTCTTC; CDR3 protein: CASSLAGQAYNEQFF
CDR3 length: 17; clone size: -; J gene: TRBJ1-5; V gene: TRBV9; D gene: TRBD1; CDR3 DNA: TGTGCCAGCAGCGTAGGGGCAGGGGGCGGAGGCAATCAGCCCCAGCATTTT; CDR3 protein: CASSVGAGGGGNQPQHF
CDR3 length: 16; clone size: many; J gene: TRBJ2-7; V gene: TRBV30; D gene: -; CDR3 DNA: TGTGCCTGGAGAAAAGACGGCAGGCGCGCTACCTACGAGCAGTACTTC; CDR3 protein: CAWRKDGRRATYEQYF
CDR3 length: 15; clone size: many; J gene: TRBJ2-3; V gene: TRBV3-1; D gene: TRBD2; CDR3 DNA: TGTGCCAGCAGCCGCGGGACTAGCGCTGGAGATACGCAGTATTTT; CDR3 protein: CASSRGTSAGDTQYF
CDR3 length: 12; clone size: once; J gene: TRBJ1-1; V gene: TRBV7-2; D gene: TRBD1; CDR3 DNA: TGTGCCAGCAGCTTCGTCCCAGGGGGAGCTTTCTTT; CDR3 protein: CASSFVPGGAFF
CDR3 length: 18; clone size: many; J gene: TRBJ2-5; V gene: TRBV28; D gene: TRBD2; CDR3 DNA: TGTGCCAGCAGTCCCGGACTAGCGGGGGGCCGATCCCAAGAGACCCAGTACTTC; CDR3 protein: CASSPGLAGGRSQETQYF
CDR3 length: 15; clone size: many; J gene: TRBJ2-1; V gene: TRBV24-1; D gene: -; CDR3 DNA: TGTGCCACCAGGGGCCGGGGAGTCTCCTACAATGAGCAGTTCTTC; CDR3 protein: CATRGRGVSYNEQFF
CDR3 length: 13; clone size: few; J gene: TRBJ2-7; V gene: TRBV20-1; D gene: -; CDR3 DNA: TGCAGTGCTAGACCCGACTGGGCCTACGAGCAGTACTTC; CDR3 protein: CSARPDWAYEQYF
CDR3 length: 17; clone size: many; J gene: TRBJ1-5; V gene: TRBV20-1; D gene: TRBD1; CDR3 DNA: TGCAGTGCTAGAGATCTTCAGGGGGCAAGGAGCAATCAGCCCCAGCATTTT; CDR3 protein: CSARDLQGARSNQPQHF
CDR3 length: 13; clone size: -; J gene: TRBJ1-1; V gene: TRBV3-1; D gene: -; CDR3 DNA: TGTGCCAGCAGCCAATGGGGGAACACTGAAGCTTTCTTT; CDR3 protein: CASSQWGNTEAFF
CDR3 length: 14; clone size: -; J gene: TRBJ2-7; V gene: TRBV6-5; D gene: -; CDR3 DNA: TGTGCCAGCAGTTACTCTGTCAGGGTTGGGGAGCAGTACTTC; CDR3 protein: CASSYSVRVGEQYF
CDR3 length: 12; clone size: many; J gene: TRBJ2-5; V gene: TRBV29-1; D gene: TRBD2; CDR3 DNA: TGCAGCGTTAGCGGGGCACGAGAGACCCAGTACTTC; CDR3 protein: CSVSGARETQYF
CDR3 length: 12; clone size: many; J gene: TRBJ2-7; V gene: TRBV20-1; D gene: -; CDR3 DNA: TGCAGTGCCAGGGACCGCTCCTACGAGCAGTACTTC; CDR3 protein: CSARDRSYEQYF
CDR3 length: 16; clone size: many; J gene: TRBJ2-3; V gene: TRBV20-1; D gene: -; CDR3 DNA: TGCAGTGCTAGAGACTTCGGTCTGTCATCTGGGGATACGCAGTATTTT; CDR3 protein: CSARDFGLSSGDTQYF
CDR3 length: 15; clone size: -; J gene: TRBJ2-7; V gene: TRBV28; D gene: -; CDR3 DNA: TGTGCCAGCAGTCCCCTTAACAGGGATTCCTACGAGCAGTACTTC; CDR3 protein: CASSPLNRDSYEQYF
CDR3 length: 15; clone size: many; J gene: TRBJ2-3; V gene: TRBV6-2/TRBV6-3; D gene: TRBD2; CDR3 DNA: TGTGCCACAAAACGGGGGGGTCCTAGCACAGATACGCAGTATTTT; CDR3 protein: CATKRGGPSTDTQYF
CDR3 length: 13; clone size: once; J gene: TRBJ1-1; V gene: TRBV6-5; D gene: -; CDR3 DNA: TGTGCCAGCAGGGTACGAGGGGACACTGAAGCTTTCTTT; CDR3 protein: CASRVRGDTEAFF
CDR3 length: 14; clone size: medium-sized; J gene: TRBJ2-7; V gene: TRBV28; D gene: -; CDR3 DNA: TGTGCCAGCAGTCTTCCGCTGGTCGGTTACGAGCAGTACTTC; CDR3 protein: CASSLPLVGYEQYF
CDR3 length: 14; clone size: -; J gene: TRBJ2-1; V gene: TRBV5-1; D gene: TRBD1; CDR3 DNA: TGCGCCAGCAGCCCAGGACAGGTTTACAATGAGCAGTTCTTC; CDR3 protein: CASSPGQVYNEQFF
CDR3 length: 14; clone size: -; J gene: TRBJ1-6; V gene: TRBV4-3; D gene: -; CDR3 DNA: TGCGCCAGCAGCCTTGGCAGGAACGGATCACCCCTCCACTTT; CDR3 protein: CASSLGRNGSPLHF
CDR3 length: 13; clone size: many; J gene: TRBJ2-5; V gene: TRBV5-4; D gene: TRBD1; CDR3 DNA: TGTGCCAGCAGCAGTACAGGGGGAGAGACCCAGTACTTC; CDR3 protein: CASSSTGGETQYF
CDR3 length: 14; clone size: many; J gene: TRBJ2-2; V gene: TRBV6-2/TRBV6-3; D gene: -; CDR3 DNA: TGTGCCAGCAGTTATAGATCGAACACCGGGGAGCTGTTTTTT; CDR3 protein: CASSYRSNTGELFF
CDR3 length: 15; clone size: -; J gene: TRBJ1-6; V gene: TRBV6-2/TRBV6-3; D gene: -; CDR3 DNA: TGTGCCAGCAGTTCCCGGGGGAAAGGAAGTGCACCCCTCCACTTT; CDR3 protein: CASSSRGKGSAPLHF
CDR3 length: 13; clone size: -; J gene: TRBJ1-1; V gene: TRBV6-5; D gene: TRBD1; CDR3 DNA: TGTGCCAGCAACCAACAGGGGTCGACTGAAGCTTTCTTT; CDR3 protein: CASNQQGSTEAFF
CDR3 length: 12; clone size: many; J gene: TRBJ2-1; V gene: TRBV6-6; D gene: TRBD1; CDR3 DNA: TGTGCCAGCAGTACCCAGGGGGATGAGCAGTTCTTC; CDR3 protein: CASSTQGDEQFF
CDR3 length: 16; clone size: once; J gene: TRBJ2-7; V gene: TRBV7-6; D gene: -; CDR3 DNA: TGTGCCAGCAGCTTAACCGGGGCAAGCAGATTTTACGAGCAGTACTTC; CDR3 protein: CASSLTGASRFYEQYF
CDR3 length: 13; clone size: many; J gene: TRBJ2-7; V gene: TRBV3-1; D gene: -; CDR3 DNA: TGTGCCAGCAGCCCCGGGACACCCTACGAGCAGTACTTC; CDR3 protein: CASSPGTPYEQYF
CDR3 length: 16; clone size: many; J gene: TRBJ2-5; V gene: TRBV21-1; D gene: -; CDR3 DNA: TGTGCCAGCAGCCACACAACGGACAGGGACCAAGAGACCCAGTACTTC; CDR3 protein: CASSHTTDRDQETQYF
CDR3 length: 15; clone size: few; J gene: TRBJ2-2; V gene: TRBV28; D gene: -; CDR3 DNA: TGTGCCAGCAGTTTACCCCCAGGAGCCCCCGGGGAGCTGTTTTTT; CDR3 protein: CASSLPPGAPGELFF
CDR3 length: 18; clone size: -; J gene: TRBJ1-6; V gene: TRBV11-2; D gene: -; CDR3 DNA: TGTGCCAGCAGCCGTAGATCCGGGGGCAGCTCCTATAATTCACCCCTCCACTTT; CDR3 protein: CASSRRSGGSSYNSPLHF
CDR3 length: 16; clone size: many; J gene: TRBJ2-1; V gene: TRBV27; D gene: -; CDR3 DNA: TGTGCCAGCAGTACCCGGACTCGGTTCCCCTACAATGAGCAGTTCTTC; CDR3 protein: CASSTRTRFPYNEQFF
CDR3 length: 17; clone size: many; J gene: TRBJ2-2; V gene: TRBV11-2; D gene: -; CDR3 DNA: TGTGCCAGCAGCTTAGATGGGACCCTTCCTATTCCCGGGGAGCTGTTTTTT; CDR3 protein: CASSLDGTLPIPGELFF
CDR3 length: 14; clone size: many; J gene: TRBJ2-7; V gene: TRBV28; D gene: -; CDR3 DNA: TGTGCCAGCAGTTTCCTAGCTGAATCCTACGAGCAGTACTTC; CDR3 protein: CASSFLAESYEQYF
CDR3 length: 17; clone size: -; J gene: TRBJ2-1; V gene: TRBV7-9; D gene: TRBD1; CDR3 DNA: TGTGCCAGCAGCCTCACACGACAGGGGGCTTCCTACAATGAGCAGTTCTTC; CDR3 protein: CASSLTRQGASYNEQFF